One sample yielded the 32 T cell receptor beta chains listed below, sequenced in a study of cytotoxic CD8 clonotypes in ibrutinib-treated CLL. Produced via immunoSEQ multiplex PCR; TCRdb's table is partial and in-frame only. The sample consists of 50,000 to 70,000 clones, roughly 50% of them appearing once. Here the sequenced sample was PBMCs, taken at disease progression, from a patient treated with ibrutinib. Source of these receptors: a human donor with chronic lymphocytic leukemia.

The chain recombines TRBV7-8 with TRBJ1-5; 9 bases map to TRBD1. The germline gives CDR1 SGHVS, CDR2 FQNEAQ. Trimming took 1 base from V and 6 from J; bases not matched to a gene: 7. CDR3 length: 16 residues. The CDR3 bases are TGTGCCAGCAGCTTAGGAGGACAGGGGCTAGCTCAGCCCCAGCATTTT. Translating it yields CASSLGGQGLAQPQHF.

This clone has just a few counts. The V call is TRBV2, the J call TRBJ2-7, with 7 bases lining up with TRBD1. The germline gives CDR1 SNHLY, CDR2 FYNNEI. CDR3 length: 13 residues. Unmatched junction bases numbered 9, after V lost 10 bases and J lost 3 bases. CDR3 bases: TGTGCCATTACAGGGGAAGAGCTCTACGAGCAGTACTTC. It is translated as CAITGEELYEQYF.

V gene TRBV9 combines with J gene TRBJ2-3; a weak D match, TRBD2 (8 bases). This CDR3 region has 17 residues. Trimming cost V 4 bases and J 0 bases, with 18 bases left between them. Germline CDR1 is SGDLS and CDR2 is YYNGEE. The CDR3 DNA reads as TGTGCCAGCAGCCCCTACAGGGGACTAGGTAGCACAGATACGCAGTATTTT. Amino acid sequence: CASSPYRGLGSTDTQYF.

CDR3 residues: CASIAGTGYGYTF. CDR3 bases: TGTGCCAGCATTGCCGGGACAGGATATGGCTACACCTTC. The V call is TRBV28, the J call TRBJ1-2; 8 positions agree with TRBD1. The germline CDR1 and CDR2 sequences are MDHEN and SYDVKM. The CDR3 loop spans 13 amino acids. Unmatched junction bases numbered 6, after V lost 7 bases and J lost 5 bases.

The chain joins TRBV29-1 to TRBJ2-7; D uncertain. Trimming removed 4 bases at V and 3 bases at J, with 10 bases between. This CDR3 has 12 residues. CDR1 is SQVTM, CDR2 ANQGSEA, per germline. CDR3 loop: CSVGDTYYEQYF. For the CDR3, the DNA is TGCAGCGTTGGAGACACGTACTACGAGCAGTACTTC.

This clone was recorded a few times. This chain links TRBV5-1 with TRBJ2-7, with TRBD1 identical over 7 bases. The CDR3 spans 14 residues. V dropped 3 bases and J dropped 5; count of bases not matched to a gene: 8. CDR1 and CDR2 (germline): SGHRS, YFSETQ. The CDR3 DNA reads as TGCGCCAGCAGCTCGGGGACAGACCTCAACGAGCAGTACTTC. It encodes CASSSGTDLNEQYF.

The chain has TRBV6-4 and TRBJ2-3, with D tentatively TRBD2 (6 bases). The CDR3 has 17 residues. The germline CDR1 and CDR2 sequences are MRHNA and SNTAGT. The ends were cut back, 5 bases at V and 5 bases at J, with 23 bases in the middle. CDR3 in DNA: TGTGCCAGCAGTAGGTTTGGGACTGTTAATGGAAGAGATACGCAGTATTTT. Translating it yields CASSRFGTVNGRDTQYF.

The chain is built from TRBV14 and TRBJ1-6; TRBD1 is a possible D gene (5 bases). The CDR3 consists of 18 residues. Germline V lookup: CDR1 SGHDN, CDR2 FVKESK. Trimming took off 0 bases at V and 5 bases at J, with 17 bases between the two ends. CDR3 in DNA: TGTGCCAGCAGCCAAGACCGCTCGACGGGACGGAATAATTCACCCCTCCACTTT. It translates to CASSQDRSTGRNNSPLHF.

CDR3 DNA: TGCGCCAGCAGCCAAGACCGCAGGGTGGGAGACACCATATATTTT. Protein sequence: CASSQDRRVGDTIYF. The chain has TRBV4-3 and TRBJ1-3; TRBD1 might be the D (5 bases). This CDR3 contains 15 residues. Trimming cost V 0 bases and J 8 bases, with 14 bases left between them. Germline-derived CDR1 and CDR2 are LGHNA and YSLEER.

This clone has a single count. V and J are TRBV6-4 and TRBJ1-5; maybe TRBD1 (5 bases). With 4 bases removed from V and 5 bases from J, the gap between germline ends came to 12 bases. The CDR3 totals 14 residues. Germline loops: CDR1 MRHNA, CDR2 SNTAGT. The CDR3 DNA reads TGTGCCAGCAGTGTAGGGACTGGGGATCAGCCCCAGCATTTT. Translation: CASSVGTGDQPQHF.

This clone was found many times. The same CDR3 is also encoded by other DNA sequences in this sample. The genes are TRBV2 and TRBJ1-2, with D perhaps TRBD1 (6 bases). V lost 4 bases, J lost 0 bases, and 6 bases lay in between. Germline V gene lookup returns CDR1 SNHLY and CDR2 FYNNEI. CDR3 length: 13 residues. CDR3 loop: CASSGTANYGYTF. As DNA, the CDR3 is TGTGCCAGCAGTGGGACAGCTAACTATGGCTACACCTTC.

The CDR3 sequence: CASSQEPGGGETDTQYF. The CDR3 DNA reads TGCGCCAGCAGCCAAGAGCCGGGAGGGGGTGAGACAGATACGCAGTATTTT. The chain employs TRBV4-1 and TRBJ2-3, with 8 bases that match TRBD2. The ends lost 0 bases at V and 3 bases at J; junction bases unmatched: 8. Germline values: CDR1 MGHRA, CDR2 YSYEKL. The CDR3 totals 17 residues.

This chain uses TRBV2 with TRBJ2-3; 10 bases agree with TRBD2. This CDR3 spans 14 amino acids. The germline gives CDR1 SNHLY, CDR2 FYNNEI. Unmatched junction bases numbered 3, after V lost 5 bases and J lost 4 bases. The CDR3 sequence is CASSPGTSADTQYF. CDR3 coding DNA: TGTGCCAGCAGTCCCGGGACTAGCGCAGATACGCAGTATTTT.

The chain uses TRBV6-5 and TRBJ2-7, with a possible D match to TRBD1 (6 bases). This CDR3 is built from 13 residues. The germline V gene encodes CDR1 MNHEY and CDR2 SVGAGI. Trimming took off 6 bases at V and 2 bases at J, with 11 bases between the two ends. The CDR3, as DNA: TGTGCCAGCAGGGGGACACTACCCTACGAGCAGTACTTC. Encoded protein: CASRGTLPYEQYF.

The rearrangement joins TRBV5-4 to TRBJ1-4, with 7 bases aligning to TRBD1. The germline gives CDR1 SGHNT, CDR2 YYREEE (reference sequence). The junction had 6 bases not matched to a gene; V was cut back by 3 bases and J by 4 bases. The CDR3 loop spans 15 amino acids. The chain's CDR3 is CASSYGQALNEKLFF. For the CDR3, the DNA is TGTGCCAGCAGCTACGGACAGGCCCTTAATGAAAAACTGTTTTTT.

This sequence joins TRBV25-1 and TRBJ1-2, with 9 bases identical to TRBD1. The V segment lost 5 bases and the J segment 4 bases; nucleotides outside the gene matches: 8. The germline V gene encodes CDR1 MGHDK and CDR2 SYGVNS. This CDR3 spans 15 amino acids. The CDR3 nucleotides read TGTGCCAGCAGTTCCACTACAGGGGGCACCTATGGCTACACCTTC. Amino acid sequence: CASSSTTGGTYGYTF.

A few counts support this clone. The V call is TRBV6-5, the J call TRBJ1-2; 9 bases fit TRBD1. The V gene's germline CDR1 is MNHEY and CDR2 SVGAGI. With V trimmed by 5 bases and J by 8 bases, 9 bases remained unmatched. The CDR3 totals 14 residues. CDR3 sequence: CASSDRQGGGGYTF. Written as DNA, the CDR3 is TGTGCCAGCAGTGACCGACAGGGGGGAGGCGGCTACACCTTC.

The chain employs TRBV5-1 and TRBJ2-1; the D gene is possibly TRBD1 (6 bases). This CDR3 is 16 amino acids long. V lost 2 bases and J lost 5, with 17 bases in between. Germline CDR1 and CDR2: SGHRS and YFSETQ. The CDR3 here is CASSFTGTNSNNEQFF. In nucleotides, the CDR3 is TGCGCCAGCAGCTTTACAGGGACAAACTCGAACAATGAGCAGTTCTTC. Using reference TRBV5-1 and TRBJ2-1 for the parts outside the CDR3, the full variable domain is KAGVTQTPRYLIKTRGQQVTLSCSPISGHRSVSWYQQTPGQGLQFLFEYFSETQRNKGNFPGRFSGRQFSNSRSEMNVSTLELGDSALYLCASSFTGTNSNNEQFFGPGTRLTVL.

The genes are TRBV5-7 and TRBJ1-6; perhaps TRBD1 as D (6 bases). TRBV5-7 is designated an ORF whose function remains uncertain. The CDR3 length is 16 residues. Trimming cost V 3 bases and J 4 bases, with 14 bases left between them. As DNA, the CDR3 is TGTGCCAGCAGCTCGTGGACAGCTGCGTATAATTCACCCCTCCACTTT. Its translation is CASSSWTAAYNSPLHF.

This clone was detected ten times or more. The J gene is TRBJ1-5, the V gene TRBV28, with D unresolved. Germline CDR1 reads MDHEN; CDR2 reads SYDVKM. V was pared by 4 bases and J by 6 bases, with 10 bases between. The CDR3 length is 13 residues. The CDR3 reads CASSSLPAQPQHF. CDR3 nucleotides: TGTGCCAGCAGTTCCCTCCCGGCTCAGCCCCAGCATTTT.

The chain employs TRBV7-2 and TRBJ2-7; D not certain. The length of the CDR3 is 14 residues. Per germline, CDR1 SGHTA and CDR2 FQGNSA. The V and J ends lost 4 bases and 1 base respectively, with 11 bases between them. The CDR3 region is CASSSLDVSYEQYF. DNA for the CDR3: TGTGCCAGCAGCTCCCTGGACGTTTCCTACGAGCAGTACTTC. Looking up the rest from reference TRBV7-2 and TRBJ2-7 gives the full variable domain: GAGVSQSPSNKVTEKGKDVELRCDPISGHTALYWYRQSLGQGLEFLIYFQGNSAPDKSGLPSDRFSAERTGGSVSTLTIQRTQQEDSAVYLCASSSLDVSYEQYFGPGTRLTVT.

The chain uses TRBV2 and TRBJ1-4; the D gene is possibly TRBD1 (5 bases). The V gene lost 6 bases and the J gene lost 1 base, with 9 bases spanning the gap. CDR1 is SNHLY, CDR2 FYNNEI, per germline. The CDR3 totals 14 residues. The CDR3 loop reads CASSRDGTNEKLFF. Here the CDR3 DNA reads TGTGCCAGCAGCAGGGACGGAACTAATGAAAAACTGTTTTTT.

This CDR3 reads CASSLDRLYGYTF. The CDR3 DNA is TGTGCCAGCAGTTTAGACAGGCTCTATGGCTACACCTTC. V gene TRBV28 combines with J gene TRBJ1-2, with a possible D match to TRBD1 (6 bases). Looked up from germline, CDR1 is MDHEN and CDR2 is SYDVKM. Trimming removed 2 bases from V and 4 bases from J, with 8 bases in between. CDR3 length equals 13 residues.

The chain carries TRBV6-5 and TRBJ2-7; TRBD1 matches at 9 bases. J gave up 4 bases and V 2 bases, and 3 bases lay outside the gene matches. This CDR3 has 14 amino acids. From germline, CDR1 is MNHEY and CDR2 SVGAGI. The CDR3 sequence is CASSYRDRVYEQYF. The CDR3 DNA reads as TGTGCCAGCAGTTACCGGGACAGGGTTTACGAGCAGTACTTC.

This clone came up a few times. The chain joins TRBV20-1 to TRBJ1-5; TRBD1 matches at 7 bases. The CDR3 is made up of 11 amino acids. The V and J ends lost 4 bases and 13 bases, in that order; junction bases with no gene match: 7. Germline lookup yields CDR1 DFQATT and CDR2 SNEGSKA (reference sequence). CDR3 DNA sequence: TGCAGTGCTATAGGGACAGCCCAACAGCATTTT. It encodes CSAIGTAQQHF.

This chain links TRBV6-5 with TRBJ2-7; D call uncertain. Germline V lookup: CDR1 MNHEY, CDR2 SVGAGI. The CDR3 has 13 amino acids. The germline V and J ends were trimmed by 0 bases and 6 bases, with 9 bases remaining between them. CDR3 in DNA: TGTGCCAGCAGTTACTCCCCGTTAGCCGAGCAGTACTTC. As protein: CASSYSPLAEQYF.

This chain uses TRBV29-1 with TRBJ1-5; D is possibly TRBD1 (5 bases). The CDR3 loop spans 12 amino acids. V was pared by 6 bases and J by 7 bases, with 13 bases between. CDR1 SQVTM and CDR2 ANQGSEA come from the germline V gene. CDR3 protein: CSVLAGDQPQHF. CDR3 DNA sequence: TGCAGCGTCCTCGCGGGGGACCAGCCCCAGCATTTT.

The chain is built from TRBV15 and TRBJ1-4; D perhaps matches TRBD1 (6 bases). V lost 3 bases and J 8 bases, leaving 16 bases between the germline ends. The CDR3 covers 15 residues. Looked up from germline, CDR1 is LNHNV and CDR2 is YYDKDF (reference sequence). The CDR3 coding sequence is TGTGCCACCAGCAGGAGTGGGGGGCAGGTCGAAAAACTGTTTTTT. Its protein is CATSRSGGQVEKLFF.

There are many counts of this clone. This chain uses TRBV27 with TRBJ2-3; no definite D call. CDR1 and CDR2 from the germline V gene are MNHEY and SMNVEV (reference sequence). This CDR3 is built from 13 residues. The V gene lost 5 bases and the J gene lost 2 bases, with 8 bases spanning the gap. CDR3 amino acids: CASSKIPTDTQYF. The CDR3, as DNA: TGTGCCAGCAGTAAAATTCCCACAGATACGCAGTATTTT.

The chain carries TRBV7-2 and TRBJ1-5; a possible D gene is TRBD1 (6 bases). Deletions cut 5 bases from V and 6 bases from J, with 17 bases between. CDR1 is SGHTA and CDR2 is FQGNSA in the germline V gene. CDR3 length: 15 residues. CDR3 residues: CASSATTGWSQPQHF. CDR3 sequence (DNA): TGTGCCAGCAGCGCAACCACAGGGTGGAGTCAGCCCCAGCATTTT. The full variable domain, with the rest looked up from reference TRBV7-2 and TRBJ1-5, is GAGVSQSPSNKVTEKGKDVELRCDPISGHTALYWYRQSLGQGLEFLIYFQGNSAPDKSGLPSDRFSAERTGGSVSTLTIQRTQQEDSAVYLCASSATTGWSQPQHFGDGTRLSIL.

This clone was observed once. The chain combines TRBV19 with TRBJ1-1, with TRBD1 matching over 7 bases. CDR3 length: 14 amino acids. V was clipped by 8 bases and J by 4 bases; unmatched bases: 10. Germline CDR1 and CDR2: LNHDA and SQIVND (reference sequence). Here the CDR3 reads CASLLGGAGTEAFF. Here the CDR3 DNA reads TGTGCCAGTTTACTAGGGGGCGCAGGCACTGAAGCTTTCTTT.

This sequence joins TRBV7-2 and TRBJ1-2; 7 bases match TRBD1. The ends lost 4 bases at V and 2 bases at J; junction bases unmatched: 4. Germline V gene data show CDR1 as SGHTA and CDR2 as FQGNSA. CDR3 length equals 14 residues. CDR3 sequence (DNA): TGTGCCAGCAGCTCCCGACAGGGAAACTATGGCTACACCTTC. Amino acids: CASSSRQGNYGYTF.